The 20 T cell receptor beta chains in this list originate from one sample, sequenced in a study of blood T cell repertoires in COVID-19. Assay: immunoSEQ multiplex PCR; the TCRdb copy retains only in-frame clones and omits some. This table holds about 270,000 clones, 88% found once. Sequencing was done on a sample of PBMCs or T cells enriched from blood (not recorded which). The origin of the receptors is a woman aged 45-65 years who had recovered from COVID-19.

The rearrangement uses TRBV25-1 and TRBJ2-5; tentative D call: TRBD2 (6 bases). CDR3 length: 12 residues. With 6 bases removed from V and 7 bases from J, the gap between germline ends came to 12 bases. Looked up from germline, CDR1 is MGHDK and CDR2 is SYGVNS. The CDR3 here is CASSGGGGTQYF. Here the CDR3 DNA reads TGTGCCAGCAGCGGGGGTGGTGGGACCCAGTACTTC. Filled out from reference TRBV25-1 and TRBJ2-5, the complete variable domain reads EADIYQTPRYLVIGTGKKITLECSQTMGHDKMYWYQQDPGMELHLIHYSYGVNSTEKGDLSSESTVSRIRTEHFPLTLESARPSHTSQYLCASSGGGGTQYFGPGTRLLVL.

This clone has just one count. The V and J genes are TRBV4-3 and TRBJ2-4; a possible D gene is TRBD1 (6 bases). The CDR3 length is 13 residues. CDR1 is LGHNA, CDR2 YSLEER, per germline. The V end lost 3 bases, the J end lost 6 bases, and 9 bases lay between the germline ends. Written as DNA, the CDR3 is TGCGCCAGCAGCCACCTCAGGGGAAACATTCAGTACTTC. Amino acids: CASSHLRGNIQYF.

The chain couples TRBV5-3 to TRBJ1-2, with TRBD1 matching 7 bases. TRBV5-3 is identified as an open reading frame with a role that is uncertain. V shed 0 bases, J shed 7 bases, and the junction held 6 bases outside the gene matches. The CDR3 consists of 14 residues. The CDR3 nucleotides are TGTGCCAGAAGCTTGGAAGGGGGCCAGGTTGGCTACACCTTC. It specifies CARSLEGGQVGYTF.

The J gene is TRBJ2-2, the V gene TRBV10-2, with unresolved D. CDR1 and CDR2 from the germline V gene are WSHSY and SAAADI. The CDR3 sequence is 14 residues long. V was trimmed by 2 bases and J by 4 bases, leaving 8 bases between them. CDR3 nucleotide sequence: TGCGCCAGCAGTGAGCAGCCGGGCACCGGGGAGCTGTTTTTT. Protein sequence: CASSEQPGTGELFF.

The V gene is TRBV24-1, the J gene TRBJ2-5; D not certain. CDR1 is KGHDR, CDR2 SFDVKD, per germline. Trimming cost V 4 bases and J 5 bases, with 13 bases left between them. The CDR3 totals 14 residues. The CDR3, as DNA: TGTGCCACCAGTGACCCGACTTCTGGCGAGACCCAGTACTTC. This gives the protein CATSDPTSGETQYF.

V usage is TRBV7-2 and J usage is TRBJ2-3; D is undetermined. The CDR3 covers 15 residues. Germline assignment: CDR1 SGHTA and CDR2 FQGNSA. V lost 2 bases and J 4 bases, leaving 13 bases between the germline ends. CDR3 sequence: CASSLSAAAADTQYF. The CDR3 coding sequence is TGTGCCAGCAGCTTATCCGCCGCCGCAGCAGATACGCAGTATTTT.

The chain is built from TRBV2 and TRBJ1-1; 7 positions agree with TRBD1. J gave up 5 bases and V 6 bases, and 6 bases lay outside the gene matches. The CDR3 runs to 13 residues. Germline assignment: CDR1 SNHLY and CDR2 FYNNEI. The CDR3 coding sequence is TGTGCCAGCAGGAGTATACAGGGGACTGAAGCTTTCTTT. Encoded protein: CASRSIQGTEAFF.

The CDR3 here is CASSLGDRGTEAFF. The CDR3 DNA sequence: TGCGCCAGCAGCTTAGGGGACAGGGGCACTGAAGCTTTCTTT. The gene calls are TRBV5-1 and TRBJ1-1; 10 bases agree with TRBD1. V dropped 2 bases and J dropped 4; count of bases not matched to a gene: 2. The CDR3 sequence is 14 residues long. Germline-derived CDR1 and CDR2 are SGHRS and YFSETQ.

The V and J genes are TRBV7-9 and TRBJ2-1; D gene uncertain. Trimming left V 5 bases short and J 8 bases short, with 4 bases between. This CDR3 spans 10 amino acids. Looked up from germline, CDR1 is SEHNR and CDR2 is FQNEAQ (reference sequence). The CDR3 DNA follows: TGTGCCAGCAGCCATTATGAGCAGTTCTTC. Its protein is CASSHYEQFF.

The chain couples TRBV3-1 (or the pseudogene TRBV3-2) to TRBJ2-6; a weak D match, TRBD2 (5 bases). Germline lookup yields CDR1 LGHDT and CDR2 YNNKEL (reference sequence). Trimming took 1 base from V and 2 from J, leaving 15 bases between them. This CDR3 is built from 18 residues. CDR3 nucleotide sequence: TGTGCCAGCAGCCAAGTTGAGGGCGTGGGAACTGGGGCCAACGTCCTGACTTTC. Amino acids: CASSQVEGVGTGANVLTF.

The chain links TRBV14 to TRBJ2-7; TRBD2 matches 7 bases. This CDR3 region has 16 residues. CDR1 is SGHDN and CDR2 is FVKESK in the germline V gene. V was clipped by 1 base and J by 4 bases; unmatched bases: 10. The CDR3 is CASSQVAAGVAYEQYF. The DNA of the CDR3 is TGTGCCAGCAGCCAAGTTGCTGCGGGAGTTGCTTACGAGCAGTACTTC.

The genes are TRBV7-9 and TRBJ1-1, with a possible D match to TRBD1 (5 bases). The CDR3 has 13 residues. Germline CDR1 reads SEHNR; CDR2 reads FQNEAQ (reference sequence). With 5 bases removed from V and 5 bases from J, the gap between germline ends came to 12 bases. Here the CDR3 DNA reads TGTGCCAGCAGCCCTCAGGGTCCGACTGAAGCTTTCTTT. Its translation: CASSPQGPTEAFF. Looking up the rest from reference TRBV7-9 and TRBJ1-1 gives the full variable domain: DTGVSQNPRHKITKRGQNVTFRCDPISEHNRLYWYRQTLGQGPEFLTYFQNEAQLEKSRLLSDRFSAERPKGSFSTLEIQRTEQGDSAMYLCASSPQGPTEAFFGQGTRLTVV.

This chain uses TRBV4-1 with TRBJ1-4; maybe TRBD1 (5 bases). CDR1 is MGHRA and CDR2 is YSYEKL in the germline V gene. V lost 0 bases to trimming and J lost 8 bases, with 10 bases between them. The CDR3 covers 14 residues. The CDR3 nucleotides are TGCGCCAGCAGCCAAGATCTTGCAGGGGAAAAACTGTTTTTT. Encoded protein: CASSQDLAGEKLFF.

The rearrangement joins TRBV14 to TRBJ1-1; no clear D gene. The length of the CDR3 is 15 residues. CDR1 and CDR2 (germline): SGHDN, FVKESK. With 0 bases removed from V and 5 bases from J, the gap between germline ends came to 13 bases. The CDR3 here is CASSQDRVRATEAFF. CDR3 coding DNA: TGTGCCAGCAGCCAAGATAGAGTGCGGGCGACTGAAGCTTTCTTT.

The V gene is TRBV10-2, the J gene TRBJ1-4; D is unresolved. Deletions cut 2 bases from V and 6 bases from J, with 13 bases between. Germline-derived CDR1 and CDR2 are WSHSY and SAAADI. This CDR3 comprises 15 residues. DNA of the CDR3: TGCGCCAGCAGTGAGAGGAGGGTCGTAGATGAAAAACTGTTTTTT. Amino acid sequence: CASSERRVVDEKLFF.

The V gene is TRBV19, the J gene TRBJ1-4; TRBD1 might be the D (5 bases). Per germline, CDR1 LNHDA and CDR2 SQIVND (reference sequence). The CDR3 runs 14 residues. V was pared by 7 bases and J by 4 bases, with 13 bases between. CDR3 protein: CASNEGQVNEKLFF. For the CDR3, the DNA is TGTGCCAGTAACGAAGGACAAGTTAATGAAAAACTGTTTTTT.

The V call is TRBV12-3 or TRBV12-4, the J call TRBJ2-1; 8 bases agree with TRBD2. CDR3 length: 12 residues. The CDR3 here is CASGTPYNEQFF. DNA of the CDR3: TGTGCTAGCGGGACTCCCTACAATGAGCAGTTCTTC.

The chain employs TRBV7-3 and TRBJ2-3; 10 positions match TRBD2. This CDR3 comprises 16 residues. Unmatched junction bases numbered 6, after V lost 5 bases and J lost 1 base. CDR1 is SGHTA and CDR2 is FQGTGA in the germline V gene. The CDR3 DNA is TGTGCCAGCAGCCCATCGGGACTAGCGCGCACAGATACGCAGTATTTT. Its protein product is CASSPSGLARTDTQYF.

This clone occurred a few times. V usage is TRBV6-5 and J usage is TRBJ1-2; 10 bases align to TRBD1. J was trimmed by 4 bases and V by 6 bases; bases with no gene match: 8. The CDR3 extends over 15 amino acids. Germline values: CDR1 MNHEY, CDR2 SVGAGI. The CDR3 is CASRRGQGMPYGYTF. The DNA for the CDR3 is TGTGCCAGCAGACGGGGACAGGGGATGCCCTATGGCTACACCTTC.

The V gene is TRBV5-4, the J gene TRBJ2-2; no clear D. The germline CDR1 and CDR2 sequences are SGHNT and YYREEE (reference sequence). The length of the CDR3 is 15 residues. The ends were cut back, 0 bases at V and 6 bases at J, with 12 bases in the middle. The CDR3 region has the DNA TGTGCCAGCAGCTTGGATGCCTCCTCAGCCGGGGAGCTGTTTTTT. Encoded protein: CASSLDASSAGELFF.